This entry is about one T cell receptor beta chain. The J segment lost 7 bases and the V segment lost 5 bases, leaving 12 bases of the junction unmatched. CDR3 size: 17 residues. Germline V gene data show CDR1 as SGHNT and CDR2 as YENEEA. Only in-frame clones appear in the TCRdb table, and some are missing; sequencing was by immunoSEQ multiplex PCR. This sample yields about 78,000 clones, of which 84% are seen a single time; 15% to 20% belongs to the top ten. This specimen comes from a study of identifying expanded T cells in peripheral blood. This clonotype was sampled from a person aged 18 to 75 in good health. The sequencing sample was made of blood. This rearrangement joins TRBV11-3 to TRBJ2-2; 11 positions match TRBD2. The CDR3 DNA reads TGTGCCAGCAGCCCCGGCGATCTAGCGGGAGGCCGCGGGGAGCTGTTTTTT. This sequence encodes CASSPGDLAGGRGELFF.